This T cell receptor beta chain was recovered during a study of shared clonotypes between healthy human individuals. Study-level background: Two women and a few men aged 18 to 49 served as donors.

Findings and limits, study-wide: Inspection by rarefaction showed sorted-subset sequencing to be incomplete despite large depth. Compared with memory subsets, naive subsets generally had larger estimated richness.

The repertoire was sequenced with immunoSEQ multiplex PCR; TCRdb's copy has only in-frame clones and lacks some. The top ten clones hold about 0.52% of a sample with about 1.1 million clones, more than 75% of them seen once. This clone was detected only a few times. Its antigen is currently unknown. Trimming took off 5 bases at V and 0 bases at J, with 4 bases between the two ends. Germline assignment: CDR1 KGHSH and CDR2 LQKENI. The CDR3 contains 12 residues. The genes are TRBV18 and TRBJ2-5; D is unresolved. Specimen: memory CD4+ T cells from PBMCs. Subset given: CD45RA-negative fraction. The receptor comes from a man younger than 35 in good health. Some clones in this sample may be carry-over from other donors' samples. CDR3 nucleotide sequence: TGTGCCAGCTCAGGATACCAAGAGACCCAGTACTTC. As protein: CASSGYQETQYF.